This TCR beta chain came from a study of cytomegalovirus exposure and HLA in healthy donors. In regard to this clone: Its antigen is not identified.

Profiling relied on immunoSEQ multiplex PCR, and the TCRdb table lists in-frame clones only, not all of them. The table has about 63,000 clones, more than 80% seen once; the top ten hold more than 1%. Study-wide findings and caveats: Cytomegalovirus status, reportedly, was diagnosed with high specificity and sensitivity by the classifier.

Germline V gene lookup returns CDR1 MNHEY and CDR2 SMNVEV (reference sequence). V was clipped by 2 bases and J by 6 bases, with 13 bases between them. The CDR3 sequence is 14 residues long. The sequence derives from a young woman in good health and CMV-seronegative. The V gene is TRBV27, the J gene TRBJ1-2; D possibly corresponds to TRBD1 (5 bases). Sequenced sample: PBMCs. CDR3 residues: CASSLGPRVNGYTF. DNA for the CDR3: TGTGCCAGCAGTTTAGGCCCCAGGGTTAATGGCTACACCTTC.